The clone carrying this T cell receptor beta chain was seen more than once but under ten times. In the authors' workflow: Amplification from reference gene primers served as the basis for estimated nucleated cell counts. Produced via immunoSEQ multiplex PCR; TCRdb's table is partial and in-frame only. V and J calls and clone size are copied from that table; D and trimming were computed from the DNA. The sample lists 52,000 or so clones, approximately 91% occurring once. This sample stems from a study of blood T cell repertoires in COVID-19. Study background: Some COVID-19 samples were acute and others convalescent; all came from the United States, Italy and Spain. The analysed material was cDNA or gDNA that came from T cells, B-cell-depleted T cells, or PBMCs.

In germline, CDR1 is SGHNT, CDR2 YENEEA. J gave up 4 bases and V 2 bases, and 7 bases lay outside the gene matches. The CDR3 is 16 residues long. The sequenced material came from peripheral blood. This sequence originates from a man in his fifties or sixties with acute or convalescent COVID-19. The chain recombines TRBV11-3 with TRBJ1-1; 10 bases match TRBD1. The CDR3 is CASSLLRTGGVTEAFF. The CDR3 coding sequence is TGTGCCAGCAGCTTATTAAGGACAGGGGGAGTCACTGAAGCTTTCTTT.